This T cell receptor (beta chain) was captured by sequencing in a study of T cells after yellow fever vaccination. Overall study: Preparation used SMART-Seq v4 Ultra Low Input for the low-cell-number fractions. Study-wide results and limits: Abundant bulk-derived clonotypes could contaminate FACS-sorted repertoires. Detected again after the booster were most primary-vaccination clones, at about 96% CD4 and nearly 90% CD8.

As concerns this clonotype: Its antigen is not known.

Template switching by 5'RACE produced TCR cDNA, adding a universal primer site and UMIs. TCRdb reprocessed the 5' RACE reads with MiXCR, giving one entry per CDR3 protein. The sample lists 200,000 to 300,000 distinct CDR3 sequences; about an eighth were seen once. This CDR3 contains 15 residues. The germline CDR1 and CDR2 sequences are SNHLY and FYNNEI. J gave up 6 bases and V 6 bases, and 10 bases lay outside the gene matches. This specimen consisted of CD4+ T cells sorted from PBMCs, obtained 45 days after the yellow fever booster vaccination. The chain is built from TRBV2 and TRBJ1-5; 8 bases match TRBD1. The clonotype comes from a man aged 30 to 39 who received the YFV17D yellow fever vaccine. The CDR3 spells CASSAGQGGTQPQHF. CDR3 DNA sequence: TGTGCCAGCAGCGCAGGACAGGGAGGGACTCAGCCCCAGCATTTT.